Shown below are 7 T cell receptor beta chains from a single sample sequenced in a study of CD8 T cells in ankylosing spondylitis. TCRdb independently ran MiXCR on the 5' RACE reads; one entry per CDR3 protein. The sample carries 200,000 to 250,000 distinct CDR3 sequences, roughly a tenth recorded once. The sample comprised blood, either unsorted or a sorted T cell fraction (not recorded which). These receptors came from a male donor with ankylosing spondylitis or in good health (not recorded which).

This clonotype was recorded a few times. V and J are TRBV12-3 or TRBV12-4 and TRBJ1-1; no clear D gene. Trimming left V 6 bases short and J 0 bases short, with 11 bases between. The CDR3 spans 14 residues. The CDR3 is CASSPVSVNTEAFF. In DNA, the CDR3 is TGTGCCAGCAGCCCGGTCAGCGTGAACACTGAAGCTTTCTTT.

In its sample, this clonotype was seen many times. This chain connects TRBV2 to TRBJ2-1; D is uncertain. Germline values: CDR1 SNHLY, CDR2 FYNNEI. The CDR3 runs 15 residues. The V end was cut by 1 base, the J end by 0 bases, with 7 bases between. In DNA, the CDR3 is TGTGCCAGCAGTGAAGGCATAAGCTCCTACAATGAGCAGTTCTTC. Protein product: CASSEGISSYNEQFF.

At least ten counts were recorded for this clonotype. CDR3 region: CASSPHPRFGTNEKLFF. CDR3 nucleotide sequence: TGTGCCAGCAGCCCACACCCGAGATTCGGCACTAATGAAAAACTGTTTTTT. The rearrangement uses TRBV6-1 and TRBJ1-4; D uncertain. Trimming left V 6 bases short and J 2 bases short, with 19 bases between. Germline loops: CDR1 MNHNS, CDR2 SASEGT. The CDR3 loop spans 17 amino acids.

This clonotype was picked up many times. V is TRBV5-1 and J is TRBJ2-3; TRBD2 aligns across 8 bases. The CDR3 loop spans 16 amino acids. CDR1 SGHRS and CDR2 YFSETQ come from the germline V gene. V lost 0 bases and J lost 2; bases outside the gene matches: 5. The CDR3 bases are TGCGCCAGCAGCTTGGGTAAACTAGCGGTCACAGATACGCAGTATTTT. This sequence encodes CASSLGKLAVTDTQYF.

The sample holds a few counts of this clonotype. This chain uses TRBV27 with TRBJ1-4; D unclear. V was cut by 6 bases and J by 8 bases, with 13 bases left in between. CDR1 and CDR2 (germline): MNHEY, SMNVEV (reference sequence). CDR3 length: 13 amino acids. CDR3 nucleotides: TGTGCCAGCAGATCCACCGGTGGGGAAAAACTGTTTTTT. This encodes CASRSTGGEKLFF.

Comment on this clonotype: A much larger clone differs from this one at a single base, so this may be a read error. The chain recombines TRBV5-1 with TRBJ2-1; no clear D. This CDR3 has 12 residues. The germline gives CDR1 SGHRS, CDR2 YFSETQ. CDR3 protein: CASSLKPDEQSF. CDR3 coding DNA: TGCGCCAGCAGCTTGAAGCCCGACGAGCAGTCCTTC.

This clonotype occurred many times. The chain has TRBV20-1 and TRBJ2-1; TRBD2 matches 10 bases. J was trimmed by 3 bases and V by 0 bases; bases with no gene match: 11. This CDR3 is built from 18 residues. Germline values: CDR1 DFQATT, CDR2 SNEGSKA (reference sequence). In DNA form, the CDR3 reads TGCAGTGCTAGAGACGGGAGTAGCGGGGGGCACTTCTACAATGAGCAGTTCTTC. Its translation: CSARDGSSGGHFYNEQFF.